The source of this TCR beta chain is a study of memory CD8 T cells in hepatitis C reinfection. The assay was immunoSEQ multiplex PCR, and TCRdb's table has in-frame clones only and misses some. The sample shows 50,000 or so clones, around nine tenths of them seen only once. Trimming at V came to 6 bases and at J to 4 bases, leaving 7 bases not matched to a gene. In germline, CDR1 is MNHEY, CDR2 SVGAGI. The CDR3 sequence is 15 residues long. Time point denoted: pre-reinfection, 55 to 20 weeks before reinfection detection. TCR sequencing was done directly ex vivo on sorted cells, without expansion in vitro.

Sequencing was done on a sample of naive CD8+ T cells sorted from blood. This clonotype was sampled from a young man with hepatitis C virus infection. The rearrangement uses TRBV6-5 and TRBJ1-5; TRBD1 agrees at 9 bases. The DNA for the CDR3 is TGTGCCAGCAGGGAACAGGGGGCTGGTAATCAGCCCCAGCATTTT. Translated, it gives CASREQGAGNQPQHF.